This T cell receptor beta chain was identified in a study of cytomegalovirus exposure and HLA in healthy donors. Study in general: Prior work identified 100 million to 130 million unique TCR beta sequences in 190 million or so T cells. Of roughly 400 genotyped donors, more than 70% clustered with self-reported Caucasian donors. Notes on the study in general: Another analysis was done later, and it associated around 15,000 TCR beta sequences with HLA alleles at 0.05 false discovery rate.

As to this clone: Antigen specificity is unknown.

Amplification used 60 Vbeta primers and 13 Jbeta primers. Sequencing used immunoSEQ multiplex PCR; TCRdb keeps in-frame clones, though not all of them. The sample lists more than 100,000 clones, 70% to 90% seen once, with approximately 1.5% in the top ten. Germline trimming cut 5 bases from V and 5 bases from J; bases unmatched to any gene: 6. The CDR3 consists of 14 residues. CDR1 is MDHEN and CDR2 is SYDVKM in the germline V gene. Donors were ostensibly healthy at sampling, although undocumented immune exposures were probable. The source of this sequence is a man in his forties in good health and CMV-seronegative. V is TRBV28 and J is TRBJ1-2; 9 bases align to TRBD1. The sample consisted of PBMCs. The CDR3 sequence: CASSRNRGRYGYTF. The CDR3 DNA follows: TGTGCCAGCAGTAGGAACAGGGGGCGGTATGGCTACACCTTC.